This TCR beta chain was identified during a study of blood T cells in healthy people across ages. Primers used in a second PCR of about 7 to 12 cycles were a sample-barcoded 5' primer and a J-beta primer mix. TCRdb analysed the 5' RACE reads with MiXCR anew, one entry per CDR3 protein. The sample consists of about 830,000 distinct CDR3 sequences, roughly 64% of them appearing once. This clonotype has a handful of counts. This TCR came from a man under 40 in good health. The source material was blood.

The CDR3 DNA sequence: TGTGCCAGCAGCTTAGCAGGGGGAGCCAAAAACATTCAGTACTTC. This codes for CASSLAGGAKNIQYF. The rearrangement uses TRBV7-2 and TRBJ2-4; D might be TRBD1 (6 bases). The CDR3 has 15 amino acids. V lost 0 bases to trimming and J lost 0 bases, with 6 bases between them. CDR1 SGHTA and CDR2 FQGNSA come from the germline V gene.